Following are 5 T cell receptor beta chains from one sample sequenced in a study of T cell clones after liver transplantation. The method was immunoSEQ multiplex PCR; TCRdb's version includes in-frame clones alone and lacks a portion of them. The sample has 45,000 to 55,000 clones; roughly 80% are singletons. This specimen was CD4+ T cells from blood, taken before liver transplant. All receptors derive from a human donor who received a liver transplant.

The CDR3 DNA reads as TGTGCCAGCAGCTTAAGGACGGGGAGGACCACAGATACGCAGTATTTT. Protein sequence: CASSLRTGRTTDTQYF. The chain uses TRBV7-3 and TRBJ2-3, with D possibly matching TRBD2 (6 bases). The CDR3 consists of 16 residues. V lost 1 base, J lost 2 bases, and 13 bases lay in between. Germline values: CDR1 SGHTA, CDR2 FQGTGA. Together with reference TRBV7-3 and TRBJ2-3, the CDR3 gives the full variable domain: GAGVSQTPSNKVTEKGKYVELRCDPISGHTALYWYRQSLGQGPEFLIYFQGTGAADDSGLPNDRFFAVRPEGSVSTLKIQRTERGDSAVYLCASSLRTGRTTDTQYFGPGTRLTVL.

This chain uses TRBV14 with TRBJ2-1; the match to TRBD2 covers 14 bases. Germline V gene sequence: CDR1 SGHDN, CDR2 FVKESK. Unmatched junction bases numbered 6, after V lost 4 bases and J lost 7 bases. CDR3 size: 16 residues. The CDR3: CASSPSGTSGRNEQFF. As DNA, the CDR3 is TGTGCCAGCAGCCCATCCGGGACTAGCGGGAGAAATGAGCAGTTCTTC.

The genes are TRBV23-1 and TRBJ2-2; TRBD2 might be the D (6 bases). TRBV23-1 has ORF status, its function being uncertain. This CDR3 has 13 amino acids. Between the trimmed V and J ends, which lost 6 bases and 7 bases, there was a span of 12 bases. The CDR3 DNA sequence: TGCGCCAGCAGCCCTCGGGAGTACGGGGAGCTGTTTTTT. Its translation: CASSPREYGELFF.

This clone appeared once. This chain links TRBV6-5 with TRBJ2-3, with D perhaps TRBD1 (5 bases). Germline values: CDR1 MNHEY, CDR2 SVGAGI. Between the trimmed V and J ends, which lost 2 bases and 2 bases, there was a span of 11 bases. This CDR3 spans 15 amino acids. The CDR3 nucleotides read TGTGCCAGCAGTTACGGGGCAGGGAACACAGATACGCAGTATTTT. This encodes CASSYGAGNTDTQYF.

The chain recombines TRBV7-2 with TRBJ2-5; TRBD2 aligns across 11 bases. CDR1 and CDR2 (germline): SGHTA, FQGNSA. This CDR3 has 15 residues. The trim removed 5 bases at V and 9 bases at J, leaving 11 bases unmatched. The CDR3 bases are TGTGCCAGCAGCCAGATTAGCGGGAGGGAAGGGGCCCAGTACTTC. Its translation is CASSQISGREGAQYF.